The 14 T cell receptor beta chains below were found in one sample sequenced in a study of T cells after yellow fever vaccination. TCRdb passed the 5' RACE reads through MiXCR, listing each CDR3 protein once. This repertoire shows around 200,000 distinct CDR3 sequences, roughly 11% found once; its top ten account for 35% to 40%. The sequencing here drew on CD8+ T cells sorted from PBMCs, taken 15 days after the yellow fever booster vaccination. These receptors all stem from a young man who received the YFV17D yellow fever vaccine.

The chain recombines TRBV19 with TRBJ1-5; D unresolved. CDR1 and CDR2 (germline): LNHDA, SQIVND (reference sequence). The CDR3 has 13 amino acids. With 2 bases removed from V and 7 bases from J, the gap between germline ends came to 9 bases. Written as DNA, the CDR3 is TGTGCCAGTAGTATAAGCCACTCGCAGCCCCAGCATTTT. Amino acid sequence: CASSISHSQPQHF.

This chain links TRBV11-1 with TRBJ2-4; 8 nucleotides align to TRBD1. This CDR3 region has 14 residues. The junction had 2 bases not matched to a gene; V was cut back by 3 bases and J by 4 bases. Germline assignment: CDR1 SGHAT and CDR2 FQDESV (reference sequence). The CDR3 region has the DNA TGTGCCAGCAGCTTTGACAGGGGTAAAAACATTCAGTACTTC. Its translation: CASSFDRGKNIQYF.

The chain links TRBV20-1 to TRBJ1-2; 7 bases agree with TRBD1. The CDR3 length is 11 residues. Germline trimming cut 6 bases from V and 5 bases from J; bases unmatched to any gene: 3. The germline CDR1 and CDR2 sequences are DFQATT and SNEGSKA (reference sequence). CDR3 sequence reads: CSARTGYGYTF. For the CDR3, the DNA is TGCAGTGCGCGGACAGGTTATGGCTACACCTTC.

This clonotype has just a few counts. DNA for the CDR3: TGTGCCAGCAGCGCAGGGGCCCAGAACACTGAAGCTTTCTTT. This codes for CASSAGAQNTEAFF. The chain couples TRBV11-2 to TRBJ1-1; a weak D match, TRBD1 (6 bases). Germline V gene lookup returns CDR1 SGHAT and CDR2 FQNNGV. The CDR3 contains 14 residues. V was trimmed by 5 bases and J by 1 base, leaving 11 bases between them.

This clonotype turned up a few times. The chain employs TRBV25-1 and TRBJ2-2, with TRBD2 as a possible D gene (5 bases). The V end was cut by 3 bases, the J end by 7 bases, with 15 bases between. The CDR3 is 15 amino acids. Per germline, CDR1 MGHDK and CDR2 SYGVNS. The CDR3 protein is CASSDGNGVGGELFF. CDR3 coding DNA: TGTGCCAGCAGTGACGGGAACGGGGTTGGCGGGGAGCTGTTTTTT.

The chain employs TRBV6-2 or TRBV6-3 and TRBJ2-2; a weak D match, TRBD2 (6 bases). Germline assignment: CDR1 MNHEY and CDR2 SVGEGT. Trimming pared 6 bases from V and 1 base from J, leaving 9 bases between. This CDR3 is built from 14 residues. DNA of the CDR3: TGTGCCAGCAGGGGGGGTCAGAACACCGGGGAGCTGTTTTTT. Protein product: CASRGGQNTGELFF.

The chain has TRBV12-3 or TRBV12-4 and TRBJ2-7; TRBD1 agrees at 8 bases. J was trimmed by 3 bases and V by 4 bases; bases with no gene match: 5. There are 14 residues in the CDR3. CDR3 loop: CASSSGDRNYEQYV. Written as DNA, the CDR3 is TGTGCCAGCAGTTCCGGGGACAGGAACTACGAGCAGTACGTC.

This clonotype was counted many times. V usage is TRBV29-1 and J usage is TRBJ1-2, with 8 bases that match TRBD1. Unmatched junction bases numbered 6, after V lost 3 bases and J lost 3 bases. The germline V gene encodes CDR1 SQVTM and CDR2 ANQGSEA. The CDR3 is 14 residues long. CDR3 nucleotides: TGCAGCGTTGATATGACAGGGGATGACTATGGCTACACCTTC. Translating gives CSVDMTGDDYGYTF.

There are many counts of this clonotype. The CDR3 spells CATSLGPGYEQYV. Written as DNA, the CDR3 is TGTGCCACCAGCCTGGGACCCGGCTACGAGCAGTACGTC. The gene calls are TRBV15 and TRBJ2-7; TRBD1 or TRBD2 may be the D gene (5 bases each). CDR3 size: 13 residues. The V gene's germline CDR1 is LNHNV and CDR2 YYDKDF (reference sequence). The V end was cut by 5 bases, the J end by 3 bases, with 11 bases between.

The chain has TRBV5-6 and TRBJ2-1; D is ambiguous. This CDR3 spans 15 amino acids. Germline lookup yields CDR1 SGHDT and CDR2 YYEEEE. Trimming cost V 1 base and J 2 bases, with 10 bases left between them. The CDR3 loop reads CASSLWRAAYNEQFF. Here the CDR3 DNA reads TGTGCCAGCAGCTTGTGGCGAGCCGCCTACAATGAGCAGTTCTTC. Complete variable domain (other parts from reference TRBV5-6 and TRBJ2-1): DAGVTQSPTHLIKTRGQQVTLRCSPKSGHDTVSWYQQALGQGPQFIFQYYEEEERQRGNFPDRFSGHQFPNYSSELNVNALLLGDSALYLCASSLWRAAYNEQFFGPGTRLTVL.

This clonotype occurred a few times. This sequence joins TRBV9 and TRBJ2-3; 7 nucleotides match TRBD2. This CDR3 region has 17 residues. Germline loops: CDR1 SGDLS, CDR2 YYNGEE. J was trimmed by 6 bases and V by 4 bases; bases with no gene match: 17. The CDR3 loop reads CASSKLVGSGAMDTQYF. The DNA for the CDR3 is TGTGCCAGCAGCAAGCTGGTCGGGAGCGGGGCTATGGATACGCAGTATTTT.

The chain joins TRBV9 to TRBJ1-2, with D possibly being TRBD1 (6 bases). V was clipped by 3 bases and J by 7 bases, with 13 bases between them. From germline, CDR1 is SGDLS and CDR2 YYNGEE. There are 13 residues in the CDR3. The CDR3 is CASSEGHRAGYTF. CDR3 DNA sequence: TGTGCCAGCAGCGAGGGACATCGGGCTGGCTACACCTTC.

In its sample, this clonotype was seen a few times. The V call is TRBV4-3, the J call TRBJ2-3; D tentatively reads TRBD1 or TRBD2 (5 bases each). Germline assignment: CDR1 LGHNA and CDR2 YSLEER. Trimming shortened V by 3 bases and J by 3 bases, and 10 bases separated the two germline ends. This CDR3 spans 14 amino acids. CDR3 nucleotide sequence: TGCGCCAGCAGCCAGGGGGACCTAACAGATACGCAGTATTTT. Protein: CASSQGDLTDTQYF.

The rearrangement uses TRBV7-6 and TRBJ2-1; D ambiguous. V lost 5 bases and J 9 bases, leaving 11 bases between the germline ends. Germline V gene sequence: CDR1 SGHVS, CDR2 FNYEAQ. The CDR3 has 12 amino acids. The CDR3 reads CASSVLGPEQFF. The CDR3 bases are TGTGCCAGCAGCGTATTAGGTCCTGAGCAGTTCTTC.